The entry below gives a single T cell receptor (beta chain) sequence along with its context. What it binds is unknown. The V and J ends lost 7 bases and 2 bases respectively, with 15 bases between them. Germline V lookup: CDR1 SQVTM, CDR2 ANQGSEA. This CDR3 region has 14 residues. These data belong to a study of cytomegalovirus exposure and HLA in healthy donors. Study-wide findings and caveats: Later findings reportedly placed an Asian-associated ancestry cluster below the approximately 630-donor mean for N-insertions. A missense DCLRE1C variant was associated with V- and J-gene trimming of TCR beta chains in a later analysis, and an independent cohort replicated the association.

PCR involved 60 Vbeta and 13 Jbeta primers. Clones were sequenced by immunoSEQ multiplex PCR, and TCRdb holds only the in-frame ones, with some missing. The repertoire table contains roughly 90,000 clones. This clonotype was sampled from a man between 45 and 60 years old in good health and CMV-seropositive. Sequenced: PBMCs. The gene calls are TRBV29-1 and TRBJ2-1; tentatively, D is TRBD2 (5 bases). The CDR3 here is CSGLERSPYNEQFF. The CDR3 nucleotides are TGCAGCGGCTTAGAGCGGAGCCCCTACAATGAGCAGTTCTTC.